This T cell receptor beta chain was captured in a study of T cells in Graves' hyperthyroidism and ophthalmopathy. Duration under 3 months, a NOSPECS grade of at least 4, and a Clinical Activity Score of at least 3 characterized the ophthalmopathy patients. Regions amplified from RNA transcripts were the TCR beta CDR3 regions. Carried out on the TCR CDR3, a first-round RT-PCR used the HTBI primer set. Via MiXCR, TCRdb re-called the multiplex PCR reads, giving one row per CDR3 protein. The sample yields about 350,000 distinct CDR3 sequences, around 18% seen once. Sequencing was performed on blood. The receptor was derived from a woman aged 40-49 years with Graves' ophthalmopathy.

In nucleotides, the CDR3 is TGTGCCAGCACACTCTACACAGGGGGAAGTTACGAGCAGTACTTC. This sequence encodes CASTLYTGGSYEQYF. V gene TRBV7-9 combines with J gene TRBJ2-7, with 8 nucleotides matching TRBD1. Unmatched junction bases numbered 12, after V lost 7 bases and J lost 4 bases. Looked up from germline, CDR1 is SEHNR and CDR2 is FQNEAQ (reference sequence). The CDR3 length is 15 residues.